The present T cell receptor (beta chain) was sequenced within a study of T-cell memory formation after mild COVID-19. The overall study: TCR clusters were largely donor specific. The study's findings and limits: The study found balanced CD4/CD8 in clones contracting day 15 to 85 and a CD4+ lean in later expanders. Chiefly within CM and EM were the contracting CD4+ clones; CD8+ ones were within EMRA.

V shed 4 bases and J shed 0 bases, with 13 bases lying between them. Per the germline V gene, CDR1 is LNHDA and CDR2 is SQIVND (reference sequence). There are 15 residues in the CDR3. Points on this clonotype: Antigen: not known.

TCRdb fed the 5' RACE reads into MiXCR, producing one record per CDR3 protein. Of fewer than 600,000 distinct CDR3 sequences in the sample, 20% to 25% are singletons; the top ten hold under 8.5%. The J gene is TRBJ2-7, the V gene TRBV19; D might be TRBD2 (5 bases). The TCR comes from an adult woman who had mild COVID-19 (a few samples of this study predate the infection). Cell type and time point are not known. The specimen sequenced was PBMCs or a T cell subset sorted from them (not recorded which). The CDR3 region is CASSTPGSSSYEQYF. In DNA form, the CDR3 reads TGTGCCAGTAGTACCCCGGGGAGTAGCTCCTACGAGCAGTACTTC.